A single sample is the source of the 31 T cell receptor beta chains below, sequenced in a study of vaccination effects on CD4 cells after COVID-19. Method: immunoSEQ multiplex PCR; TCRdb's copy keeps in-frame clones and lacks some. The sample has tens of thousands of clones; roughly four fifths are singletons. Ahead of sequencing, the ViraFEST assay grew antigen-specific CD4+ T cells using viral peptide pools. After about 10 days in culture, the CD4+ T cells were isolated. The participants, recipients of two vaccine doses, got either BNT162b2 or mRNA-1273. Their cognate antigens are unknown. Source: CD4+ T cells from PBMCs cultured with HCoV-229E spike peptides, taken after COVID-19 vaccination. The receptors were sampled from a human donor who received a COVID-19 vaccine.

In its sample, this clone was seen a few times. As DNA, the CDR3 is TGCGCCAGCAGCCGGACCGGACAGGGGGCGTCAGATACGCAGTATTTT. Residues: CASSRTGQGASDTQYF. The V gene is TRBV4-3, the J gene TRBJ2-3, with 11 bases lining up with TRBD1. Trimming cost V 4 bases and J 4 bases; bases outside gene matches: 7. CDR1 LGHNA and CDR2 YSLEER come from the germline V gene. This CDR3 is 16 amino acids long.

The V gene is TRBV5-1, the J gene TRBJ2-3; D is undetermined. CDR1 and CDR2 (germline): SGHRS, YFSETQ. The CDR3 sequence is 15 residues long. V was trimmed by 8 bases and J by 0 bases, leaving 16 bases between them. The CDR3 nucleotides read TGCGCCAGTTGCCGGGTCTCGGGTAGCACAGATACGCAGTATTTT. It yields the protein CASCRVSGSTDTQYF.

V is TRBV24-1 and J is TRBJ2-5, with D maybe TRBD2 (7 bases). The CDR3 is 16 residues long. Per germline, CDR1 KGHDR and CDR2 SFDVKD. Trimming stripped 1 base from V and 4 bases from J, with 15 bases between. The CDR3 sequence is CATSDFPGGSGETQYF. For the CDR3, the DNA is TGTGCCACCAGTGATTTTCCGGGGGGCTCTGGAGAGACCCAGTACTTC.

The V gene is TRBV6-1, the J gene TRBJ2-5; a weak D match, TRBD2 (5 bases). The CDR3 is 14 amino acids. With 2 bases removed from V and 5 bases from J, the gap between germline ends came to 12 bases. Germline loops: CDR1 MNHNS, CDR2 SASEGT. This CDR3 is CASSESPGLETQYF. The CDR3 nucleotides are TGTGCCAGCAGTGAATCGCCGGGGTTGGAGACCCAGTACTTC.

The rearrangement joins TRBV6-2 or TRBV6-3 to TRBJ2-4; possibly TRBD1 or TRBD2 for D (5 bases each). V shed 4 bases and J shed 0 bases, with 10 bases lying between them. This CDR3 comprises 15 residues. Germline V lookup: CDR1 MNHEY, CDR2 SVGEGT. The chain's CDR3 is CASSLSGTAKNIQYF. CDR3 nucleotide sequence: TGTGCCAGCAGTTTATCAGGGACAGCCAAAAACATTCAGTACTTC.

The genes are TRBV2 and TRBJ1-5, with 7 bases aligning to TRBD1. The germline V gene encodes CDR1 SNHLY and CDR2 FYNNEI. This CDR3 contains 14 residues. Germline trimming cut 6 bases from V and 1 base from J; bases unmatched to any gene: 3. CDR3 residues: CASRKQGSNQPQHF. The CDR3 DNA sequence: TGTGCCAGCAGGAAACAGGGGAGCAATCAGCCCCAGCATTTT.

The chain recombines TRBV28 with TRBJ1-1, with 10 bases lining up with TRBD1. V lost 5 bases to trimming and J lost 5 bases; unmatched junction nucleotides: 8. The CDR3 is 15 residues long. Per germline, CDR1 MDHEN and CDR2 SYDVKM. The chain's CDR3 is CASSPTDRGGTEAFF. CDR3 DNA: TGTGCCAGCAGTCCGACGGACAGGGGGGGAACTGAAGCTTTCTTT.

The J gene is TRBJ1-6, the V gene TRBV3-1 (or the pseudogene TRBV3-2), with 9 bases aligning to TRBD1. The V and J ends lost 4 bases and 10 bases, in that order; junction bases with no gene match: 8. The CDR3 spans 15 residues. From germline, CDR1 is LGHDT and CDR2 YNNKEL (reference sequence). The CDR3 region has the DNA TGTGCCAGCAGCCCCGGGACAGGGTGGCAGTCACCCCTCCACTTT. It yields the protein CASSPGTGWQSPLHF.

The rearrangement joins TRBV3-1 (or the pseudogene TRBV3-2) to TRBJ2-5; 9 bases match TRBD1. The germline CDR1 and CDR2 sequences are LGHDT and YNNKEL (reference sequence). V gave up 1 base and J gave up 9 bases; unmatched junction bases: 12. The CDR3 sequence is 16 residues long. This CDR3 is CASSQGVQQGALSQYF. The CDR3 DNA follows: TGTGCCAGCAGCCAAGGAGTTCAACAGGGGGCCCTGTCCCAGTACTTC.

The V call is TRBV3-1 (or the pseudogene TRBV3-2), the J call TRBJ1-2, with D maybe TRBD1 (5 bases). The CDR3 consists of 15 residues. Germline-derived CDR1 and CDR2 are LGHDT and YNNKEL (reference sequence). The V and J ends lost 1 base and 4 bases respectively, with 13 bases between them. The CDR3 spells CASSQAQGGSYGYTF. CDR3 in DNA: TGTGCCAGCAGCCAAGCCCAGGGAGGTTCCTATGGCTACACCTTC.

V and J are TRBV18 and TRBJ1-1, with D maybe TRBD1 (5 bases). V lost 5 bases to trimming and J lost 3 bases, with 16 bases between them. The CDR3 covers 15 residues. Per germline, CDR1 KGHSH and CDR2 LQKENI. CDR3 residues: CASSTQSGGYTEAFF. The CDR3 nucleotides read TGTGCCAGCTCAACCCAATCTGGGGGTTACACTGAAGCTTTCTTT.

This clone was seen once. The chain couples TRBV5-8 to TRBJ1-1, with D uncertain. CDR3 size: 16 residues. CDR1 SGHTS and CDR2 YDEGEE come from the germline V gene. V lost 0 bases to trimming and J lost 0 bases, with 12 bases between them. CDR3 in amino acids: CASSLALSSMNTEAFF. The DNA of the CDR3 is TGTGCCAGCAGCTTGGCTTTGTCCAGCATGAACACTGAAGCTTTCTTT.

CDR3 DNA: TGCGCCAGCAGCCGAGGACAGGGGGTAATCACTGGGGCCAACGTCCTGACTTTC. The encoded protein is CASSRGQGVITGANVLTF. This rearrangement joins TRBV4-1 to TRBJ2-6; 10 bases fit TRBD1. J gave up 2 bases and V 4 bases, and 8 bases lay outside the gene matches. CDR1 and CDR2 from the germline V gene are MGHRA and YSYEKL. The CDR3 contains 18 residues.

V usage is TRBV3-1 (or the pseudogene TRBV3-2) and J usage is TRBJ2-5; the D is unclear. Trimming cost V 5 bases and J 5 bases, with 6 bases left between them. The germline CDR1 and CDR2 sequences are LGHDT and YNNKEL (reference sequence). The CDR3 contains 11 residues. Here the CDR3 DNA reads TGTGCCAGCAGCATAAAGGAGACCCAGTACTTC. This translates into CASSIKETQYF.

This chain links TRBV25-1 with TRBJ2-1; 7 positions match TRBD1. Looked up from germline, CDR1 is MGHDK and CDR2 is SYGVNS. The CDR3 consists of 16 residues. V shed 4 bases, J shed 2 bases, and the junction held 8 bases outside the gene matches. CDR3 region: CASSAYRGLPYNEQFF. DNA of the CDR3: TGTGCCAGCAGTGCCTACAGGGGCCTACCCTACAATGAGCAGTTCTTC.

The chain employs TRBV5-1 and TRBJ2-3, with D perhaps TRBD2 (6 bases). The length of the CDR3 is 13 residues. Germline values: CDR1 SGHRS, CDR2 YFSETQ. Trimming took 2 bases from V and 4 from J, leaving 8 bases between them. CDR3 DNA sequence: TGCGCCAGCAGCTTTACTAGCCCAGATACGCAGTATTTT. Translating gives CASSFTSPDTQYF.

The chain employs TRBV7-8 and TRBJ2-7; D may correspond to TRBD1 or TRBD2 (6 bases each). This CDR3 has 15 residues. V shed 2 bases and J shed 3 bases, with 14 bases lying between them. Germline V CDR1 and CDR2: SGHVS, FQNEAQ. CDR3 coding DNA: TGTGCCAGCAGCTTAATATCCGGGGGCCGCTACGAGCAGTACGTC. It specifies CASSLISGGRYEQYV.

This rearrangement joins TRBV19 to TRBJ2-1; D perhaps matches TRBD2 (6 bases). V dropped 5 bases and J dropped 7 bases, with 15 bases sitting between them. Germline V lookup: CDR1 LNHDA, CDR2 SQIVND (reference sequence). CDR3 length equals 14 residues. The CDR3 reads CASSVDGGYNEQFF. For the CDR3, the DNA is TGTGCCAGTAGTGTGGACGGAGGGTATAATGAGCAGTTCTTC.

The chain links TRBV5-4 to TRBJ1-2, with a weak D call TRBD1 (5 bases). The CDR3 consists of 13 residues. Germline V gene sequence: CDR1 SGHNT, CDR2 YYREEE (reference sequence). With 1 base removed from V and 4 bases from J, the gap between germline ends came to 8 bases. The chain's CDR3 is CASSLSGLYGYTF. As DNA, the CDR3 is TGTGCCAGCAGCTTGTCAGGGCTCTATGGCTACACCTTC.

This clone has just one count. The genes are TRBV7-2 and TRBJ2-7, with unresolved D. This CDR3 is built from 15 residues. Germline CDR1 and CDR2: SGHTA and FQGNSA. V lost 6 bases and J lost 5, with 20 bases in between. The CDR3 DNA follows: TGTGCCAGCAGACCATCGACCTTAGGGCACGACGAGCAGTACGTC. Translated, it gives CASRPSTLGHDEQYV.

The chain's CDR3 is CASGGGRYGYTF. CDR3 in DNA: TGTGCCAGCGGCGGGGGTCGGTATGGCTACACCTTC. The chain has TRBV28 and TRBJ1-2; the D gene is possibly TRBD1 (5 bases). Trimming removed 8 bases from V and 5 bases from J, with 12 bases in between. CDR1 is MDHEN, CDR2 SYDVKM, per germline. CDR3 length: 12 residues.

The chain combines TRBV18 with TRBJ2-3, with TRBD2 matching over 8 bases. This CDR3 comprises 17 residues. Germline trimming cut 3 bases from V and 3 bases from J; bases unmatched to any gene: 11. CDR1 and CDR2 (germline): KGHSH, LQKENI. The CDR3, as DNA: TGTGCCAGCTCACCCTTCTCCTCCGCGGGGGGTACAGATACGCAGTATTTT. Translating it yields CASSPFSSAGGTDTQYF. The variable domain in full, with the rest retrieved from reference TRBV18 and TRBJ2-3, is NAGVMQNPRHLVRRRGQEARLRCSPMKGHSHVYWYRQLPEEGLKFMVYLQKENIIDESGMPKERFSAEFPKEGPSILRIQQVVRGDSAAYFCASSPFSSAGGTDTQYFGPGTRLTVL.

V usage is TRBV29-1 and J usage is TRBJ2-2; D is unresolved. V lost 1 base and J 2 bases, leaving 8 bases between the germline ends. The CDR3 has 14 residues. The germline CDR1 and CDR2 sequences are SQVTM and ANQGSEA. CDR3 residues: CSVEVLLNTGELFF. CDR3 coding DNA: TGCAGCGTTGAAGTCCTACTTAACACCGGGGAGCTGTTTTTT.

The CDR3 sequence: CASSKGPETQYF. In DNA, the CDR3 is TGTGCCAGCAGCAAGGGGCCGGAGACCCAGTACTTC. The gene calls are TRBV7-2 and TRBJ2-5; a possible D gene is TRBD1 (5 bases). CDR3 length: 12 residues. Trimming removed 5 bases at V and 5 bases at J, with 9 bases between. Germline loops: CDR1 SGHTA, CDR2 FQGNSA. The variable domain in full, with the rest retrieved from reference TRBV7-2 and TRBJ2-5, is GAGVSQSPSNKVTEKGKDVELRCDPISGHTALYWYRQSLGQGLEFLIYFQGNSAPDKSGLPSDRFSAERTGGSVSTLTIQRTQQEDSAVYLCASSKGPETQYFGPGTRLLVL.

The chain has TRBV19 and TRBJ2-5, with 12 nucleotides matching TRBD2. The CDR3 consists of 16 residues. The V and J ends lost 8 bases and 2 bases, in that order; junction bases with no gene match: 9. From germline, CDR1 is LNHDA and CDR2 SQIVND (reference sequence). Here the CDR3 reads CASGIPGLAGQETQYF. CDR3 DNA sequence: TGTGCCAGTGGGATTCCGGGACTAGCGGGTCAAGAGACCCAGTACTTC.

The chain couples TRBV24-1 to TRBJ2-2, with 7 nucleotides matching TRBD2. Germline loops: CDR1 KGHDR, CDR2 SFDVKD. The CDR3 loop spans 15 amino acids. The ends lost 7 bases at V and 0 bases at J; junction bases unmatched: 4. This CDR3 is CATRGTNANTGELFF. CDR3 coding DNA: TGTGCCACCAGGGGGACTAACGCGAACACCGGGGAGCTGTTTTTT.

The chain carries TRBV7-2 and TRBJ2-7; TRBD2 matches 7 bases. Trimming cost V 4 bases and J 3 bases; bases outside gene matches: 9. CDR3 size: 15 residues. Germline loops: CDR1 SGHTA, CDR2 FQGNSA. The CDR3 region is CASSSQSGGYYEQYV. CDR3 bases: TGTGCCAGCAGCTCACAATCCGGGGGGTACTACGAGCAGTACGTC.

V gene TRBV5-1 combines with J gene TRBJ1-4, with D possibly TRBD1 on 6 matching bases. Looked up from germline, CDR1 is SGHRS and CDR2 is YFSETQ. The CDR3 extends over 14 amino acids. V was shortened by 4 bases and J by 5 bases, with 12 bases between the two germline ends. The CDR3 loop is CASSRQVENEKLFF. In DNA form, the CDR3 reads TGCGCCAGCAGCCGACAGGTAGAAAATGAAAAACTGTTTTTT.

Only one count was recorded for this clone. The chain is built from TRBV6-2 or TRBV6-3 and TRBJ1-1, with 7 bases that match TRBD1. CDR1 and CDR2 from the germline V gene are MNHEY and SVGEGT. With 6 bases clipped from V and 0 bases from J, the junction kept 7 bases outside the gene matches. The CDR3 sequence is 15 residues long. The CDR3 spells CASSPQQGMNTEAFF. The CDR3 bases are TGTGCCAGCAGCCCCCAACAGGGGATGAACACTGAAGCTTTCTTT.

The rearrangement joins TRBV12-3 or TRBV12-4 to TRBJ2-1; D is ambiguous. This CDR3 is 13 amino acids long. The V end was cut by 4 bases, the J end by 4 bases, with 8 bases between. As DNA, the CDR3 is TGTGCCAGCAGTTGGTCAGCTTACAATGAGCAGTTCTTC. This sequence encodes CASSWSAYNEQFF.

This clone came up a few times. This chain connects TRBV6-5 to TRBJ1-1; TRBD1 is a possible D gene (5 bases). CDR1 MNHEY and CDR2 SVGAGI come from the germline V gene. CDR3 length: 14 amino acids. V was pared by 0 bases and J by 4 bases, with 9 bases between. The CDR3 reads CASSYSQGRTEAFF. CDR3 DNA: TGTGCCAGCAGTTACTCGCAGGGTCGCACTGAAGCTTTCTTT.